Shown below are 16 T cell receptor beta chains from a single sample sequenced in a study of T cells in Graves' hyperthyroidism and ophthalmopathy. Amplified TCR beta CDR3 regions came from RNA transcripts. The TCR CDR3 was amplified in a first-round RT-PCR using the HTBI primer set. TCRdb fed the multiplex PCR reads into MiXCR, producing one record per CDR3 protein. This table has about 610,000 distinct CDR3 sequences, roughly 50% appearing once. Material for sequencing was peripheral blood or thyroid tissue (not recorded which). The source is a woman in her late teens or twenties with Graves' hyperthyroidism.

This chain links TRBV20-1 with TRBJ2-1; 9 bases are shared with TRBD2. Germline V gene sequence: CDR1 DFQATT, CDR2 SNEGSKA (reference sequence). This CDR3 has 15 residues. With 6 bases clipped from V and 7 bases from J, the junction kept 13 bases outside the gene matches. CDR3 amino acids: CSARPRSGRGNEQFF. Written as DNA, the CDR3 is TGCAGTGCCCGCCCCCGTAGCGGGAGAGGGAATGAGCAGTTCTTC.

There are many counts of this clonotype. This rearrangement joins TRBV20-1 to TRBJ1-1, with D maybe TRBD1 (5 bases). In germline, CDR1 is DFQATT, CDR2 SNEGSKA (reference sequence). The CDR3 has 16 amino acids. V gave up 0 bases and J gave up 0 bases, with 14 bases separating them. CDR3 protein: CSARDFAGPVNTEAFF. The CDR3 coding sequence is TGCAGTGCTAGAGATTTTGCGGGGCCCGTGAACACTGAAGCTTTCTTT.

Ten or more counts support this clonotype. The V gene is TRBV7-2, the J gene TRBJ2-2; the match to TRBD1 covers 9 bases. J lost 6 bases, V lost 5 bases, and 7 bases had no gene match. The length of the CDR3 is 15 residues. CDR1 is SGHTA and CDR2 is FQGNSA in the germline V gene. CDR3 sequence: CASSQPGQGAGELFF. CDR3 DNA: TGTGCCAGCAGCCAACCGGGACAGGGTGCCGGGGAGCTGTTTTTT.

This chain links TRBV2 with TRBJ2-1; the match to TRBD1 covers 7 bases. Germline V gives CDR1 SNHLY, CDR2 FYNNEI. Germline trimming cut 2 bases from V and 6 bases from J; bases unmatched to any gene: 16. CDR3 length: 18 residues. CDR3 DNA: TGTGCCAGCAGTGAACGAAGGGGGTCAGGGGGTTGGGGCAATGAGCAGTTCTTC. Its protein is CASSERRGSGGWGNEQFF.

The chain is built from TRBV25-1 and TRBJ2-3, with 8 positions matching TRBD2. Germline V gene data show CDR1 as MGHDK and CDR2 as SYGVNS. The J segment lost 0 bases and the V segment lost 5 bases, leaving 7 bases of the junction unmatched. The CDR3 loop spans 16 amino acids. CDR3: CASSFGSSGSTDTQYF. CDR3 bases: TGTGCCAGCAGTTTTGGGTCTAGCGGGAGCACAGATACGCAGTATTTT.

This clonotype was seen ten or more times. The chain couples TRBV15 to TRBJ1-4, with unresolved D. Germline CDR1 LNHNV, CDR2 YYDKDF (reference sequence). There are 14 residues in the CDR3. Trimming took 4 bases from V and 3 from J, leaving 9 bases between them. The CDR3 spells CATSTFAANEKLFF. CDR3 in DNA: TGTGCCACCAGCACCTTCGCGGCTAATGAAAAACTGTTTTTT.

This chain links TRBV7-2 with TRBJ2-1, with 10 bases matching TRBD2. With 3 bases clipped from V and 6 bases from J, the junction kept 5 bases outside the gene matches. There are 15 residues in the CDR3. Germline values: CDR1 SGHTA, CDR2 FQGNSA. CDR3 loop: CASSFLAGGLNEQFF. The CDR3 nucleotides are TGTGCCAGCAGCTTTTTAGCGGGAGGCCTCAATGAGCAGTTCTTC.

This chain joins TRBV29-1 and TRBJ1-2; the D gene is possibly TRBD1 (6 bases). From germline, CDR1 is SQVTM and CDR2 ANQGSEA. Trimming pared 4 bases from V and 6 bases from J, leaving 9 bases between. The CDR3 extends over 11 amino acids. In DNA form, the CDR3 reads TGCAGCGTTGCGGCAGGGGATGGCTACACCTTC. This codes for CSVAAGDGYTF. Using reference TRBV29-1 and TRBJ1-2 for the parts outside the CDR3, the full variable domain is SAVISQKPSRDICQRGTSLTIQCQVDSQVTMMFWYRQQPGQSLTLIATANQGSEATYESGFVIDKFPISRPNLTFSTLTVSNMSPEDSSIYLCSVAAGDGYTFGSGTRLTVV.

Ten or more counts support this clonotype. The chain is built from TRBV6-1 and TRBJ1-4, with D tentatively TRBD1 (6 bases). V was cut by 4 bases and J by 0 bases, with 12 bases left in between. There are 16 residues in the CDR3. Germline V lookup: CDR1 MNHNS, CDR2 SASEGT. This chain's CDR3 is CASSATDRTTNEKLFF. The CDR3 DNA follows: TGTGCCAGCAGTGCAACGGACAGAACAACTAATGAAAAACTGTTTTTT.

This rearrangement joins TRBV7-9 to TRBJ2-2, with D unresolved. The CDR3 extends over 12 amino acids. The V gene's germline CDR1 is SEHNR and CDR2 FQNEAQ (reference sequence). V shed 2 bases and J shed 7 bases, with 5 bases lying between them. The CDR3 reads CASSLIGGELFF. The DNA for the CDR3 is TGTGCCAGCAGCTTAATCGGCGGGGAGCTGTTTTTT.

A word on this clonotype: Since the CDR3 does not end with the conserved phenylalanine or tryptophan, this likely comes from a read error. The DNA is omitted, as the CDR3 cannot be located on it reliably, and the CDR3 follows TCRdb's listing. This chain uses TRBV7-9 with TRBJ2-6; the table's TRBD1 call for D was not verified on the DNA. The CDR3 adds up to 8 amino acids, both ends counted. Germline CDR1 and CDR2: SEHNR and FQNEAQ (reference sequence). CDR3 amino acids: CASSLMGQ.

Worth noting for this clonotype: Germline is not matched at one junction end, which may reflect a read error. The J gene is TRBJ1-3, the V gene TRBV4-3; the D gene is possibly TRBD1 (5 bases). The germline CDR1 and CDR2 sequences are LGHNA and YSLEER. CDR3 length: 15 residues. CDR3 DNA sequence: TGCGCCAGCAGCCAGATCGGCAGGGAAGGAAGCACCATATATTTT. Its protein product is CASSQIGREGSTIYF.

This clonotype was picked up many times. The chain uses TRBV20-1 and TRBJ1-3; 10 nucleotides line up with TRBD1. Germline CDR1 and CDR2: DFQATT and SNEGSKA (reference sequence). CDR3 size: 13 residues. The ends lost 3 bases at V and 8 bases at J; junction bases unmatched: 4. CDR3 region: CSARGTGVDTIYF. DNA for the CDR3: TGCAGTGCTAGGGGGACAGGGGTCGACACCATATATTTT.

This clonotype was detected many times. The V and J genes are TRBV24-1 and TRBJ1-1; no definite D call. CDR3 length: 14 amino acids. Germline V gene sequence: CDR1 KGHDR, CDR2 SFDVKD. V was trimmed by 4 bases and J by 4 bases, leaving 12 bases between them. CDR3 DNA: TGTGCCACCAGTGACCATCATAAAGCCACTGAAGCTTTCTTT. Translating gives CATSDHHKATEAFF.

In this sample, this clonotype turned up once. The chain is built from TRBV7-2 and TRBJ2-2; the D gene could be TRBD1 or TRBD2 (5 bases each). V lost 6 bases, J lost 5 bases, and 16 bases lay in between. CDR3 size: 15 residues. Germline lookup yields CDR1 SGHTA and CDR2 FQGNSA. CDR3 coding DNA: TGTGCCAGCAGTTACCCGGGACGGGAAACCGGGGAGCTGTTTTTT. Its protein product is CASSYPGRETGELFF.

The chain joins TRBV3-1 to TRBJ2-7; D not certain. Germline V CDR1 and CDR2: LGHDT, YNNKEL (reference sequence). The CDR3 covers 14 residues. Trimming took 5 bases from V and 6 from J, leaving 17 bases between them. The CDR3, as DNA: TGTGCCAGCAGCGGCCGGGCAGGACCTTCCGAGCAGTACTTC. Translating gives CASSGRAGPSEQYF.